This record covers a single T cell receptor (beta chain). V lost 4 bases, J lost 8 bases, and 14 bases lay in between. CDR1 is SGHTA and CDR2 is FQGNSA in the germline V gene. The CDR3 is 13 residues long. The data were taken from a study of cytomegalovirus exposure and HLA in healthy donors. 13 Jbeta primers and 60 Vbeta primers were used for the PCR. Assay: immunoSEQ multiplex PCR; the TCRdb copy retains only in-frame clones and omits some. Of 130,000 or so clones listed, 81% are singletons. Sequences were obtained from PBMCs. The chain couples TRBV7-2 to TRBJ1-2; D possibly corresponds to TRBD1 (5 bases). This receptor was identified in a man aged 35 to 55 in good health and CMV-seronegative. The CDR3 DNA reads TGTGCCAGCAGCTCCCGACCGGGGGAGGGCTACACCTTC. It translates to CASSSRPGEGYTF.